The rows below give T cell receptor beta chains drawn from one sample of a study of blood T cell repertoires in COVID-19. The method was immunoSEQ multiplex PCR; TCRdb's version includes in-frame clones alone and lacks a portion of them. The table records 650,000 to 800,000 clones, 80% to 90% of them present only once. The sample consisted of peripheral blood. Receptors originate from a woman aged 18-29 years with acute or convalescent COVID-19. The CDR3 runs from the conserved cysteine through the conserved F or W. A D gene is named only where the DNA matches it firmly. The size of a clone is reported for some rows only, either as once, few or many, or as a class for expanded clones.

abundance	v_gene	d_gene	j_gene	CDR3nt	CDR3aa
NA	TRBV30	TRBD1	TRBJ1-2	TGTGCCTGGAGTGTACTGGGACAGGGCTATGGCTACACCTTC	CAWSVLGQGYGYTF
NA	TRBV5-5	TRBD1	TRBJ1-3	TGTGCCAGCAGCTTGGACAGGGGGTATGGAAACACCATATATTTT	CASSLDRGYGNTIYF
NA	TRBV11-2	NA	TRBJ2-6	TGTGCCAGCAGCTTACGACCAGGGGAAGGTGGGGCCAACGTCCTGACTTTC	CASSLRPGEGGANVLTF
NA	TRBV12-5	NA	TRBJ1-2	TGTGCTAGTGGGGAAGGGACGGGGGGCCCCAACTATGGCTACACCTTC	CASGEGTGGPNYGYTF
few	TRBV9	TRBD1	TRBJ2-1	TGTGCCAGCAGCCCTGGACAGGGGTACAATGAGCAGTTCTTC	CASSPGQGYNEQFF
NA	TRBV13	NA	TRBJ1-2	TGTGCCAGCAGCTTACCAGGGGTGGAGGGCTACACCTTC	CASSLPGVEGYTF
few	TRBV15	TRBD1	TRBJ1-2	TGTGCCACCAGCAGACTTGTGGGACAGGATACGTATGGCTACACCTTC	CATSRLVGQDTYGYTF
NA	TRBV19	NA	TRBJ1-5	TGTGCCAGCCGGATAAGGGCTTTCTCCGGAGGGAGGGTAGGCAATCAGCCCCAGCATTTT	CASRIRAFSGGRVGNQPQHF
few	TRBV6-2/TRBV6-3	NA	TRBJ1-1	TGTGCCAGCAGTGCTTCGACAGGTTTGAACACTGAAGCTTTCTTT	CASSASTGLNTEAFF
NA	TRBV18	NA	TRBJ1-6	TGTGCCAGCTCTCTCATTCAAAGGGGGAATAATTCACCCCTCCACTTT	CASSLIQRGNNSPLHF
NA	TRBV5-1	NA	TRBJ1-5	TGCGCCAGCAGCTTGTGGGGGGGCGATCAGCCCCAGCATTTT	CASSLWGGDQPQHF
NA	TRBV5-1	TRBD1	TRBJ2-7	TGCGCCAGCAGCTCACAGGGGGGAATCTACGAGCAGTACTTC	CASSSQGGIYEQYF
few	TRBV5-6	NA	TRBJ1-2	TGTGCCAGCAGCTTCGGGGGAGGTCGGGGCTACACCTTC	CASSFGGGRGYTF
NA	TRBV10-3	NA	TRBJ1-1	TGTGCCATCAGCGGAGGCGGGGGAGTGGGCACTGAAGCTTTCTTT	CAISGGGGVGTEAFF
NA	TRBV11-3	TRBD2	TRBJ2-3	TGTGCCAGCAGCTACTCTAGCGGGGAACGGACAGATACGCAGTATTTT	CASSYSSGERTDTQYF
NA	TRBV2	TRBD2	TRBJ2-1	TGTGCCAGCGGTCTAGCGGGGGGGGTGGTTAATGAGCAGTTCTTC	CASGLAGGVVNEQFF
few	TRBV18	TRBD1	TRBJ2-7	TGTGCCAGCTCACAGGGACAGGGCTACGAGCAGTACTTC	CASSQGQGYEQYF
NA	TRBV2	TRBD1	TRBJ2-2	TGTGCCAGCAGTGACCAGGACAGGGGGGTTGACACCGGGGAGCTGTTTTTT	CASSDQDRGVDTGELFF
NA	TRBV6-6	TRBD1	TRBJ1-1	TGTGCCAGCAGTTACGGAGGGGGCGGATCGGCTTTCTTT	CASSYGGGGSAFF
NA	TRBV7-3	TRBD1	TRBJ2-1	TGTGCCAGCAGCCCTTGGACAGGGCCCGGTACGGAGCAGTTCTTC	CASSPWTGPGTEQFF
once	TRBV11-2	TRBD1	TRBJ1-1	TGTGCCAGCAGCTTAGGCCCGGGACAGGGGGTAGAGGACACTGAAGCTTTCTTT	CASSLGPGQGVEDTEAFF
NA	TRBV27	NA	TRBJ1-1	TGTGCCAGCAGTTTATCGTCGGGCGGGCTTTTCTTT	CASSLSSGGLFF
NA	TRBV7-2	NA	TRBJ1-2	TGTGCCAGCAGCCCCACAGGGCCCTATGGCTACACCTTC	CASSPTGPYGYTF
few	TRBV3-1/TRBV3-2	NA	TRBJ1-1	TGTGCCAGCAGCCGGGGAGGCACTGAAGCTTTCTTT	CASSRGGTEAFF
NA	TRBV3-1/TRBV3-2	NA	TRBJ1-2	TGTGCCAGCAGCCAAGAGTTTCTTTATGGCTACACCTTC	CASSQEFLYGYTF
NA	TRBV21-1	NA	TRBJ2-7	TGTGCCAGCAGCCCAGGTCCGGGGAGCCTTTGCGAGCAGTACTTC	CASSPGPGSLCEQYF
NA	TRBV2	TRBD1	TRBJ1-6	TGTGCCAGCAGTGACCTGGACAGGGGTAATTCACCCCTCCACTTT	CASSDLDRGNSPLHF
NA	TRBV9	TRBD2	TRBJ2-1	TGTGCCAGCAGCGTTGGTGGCGGGGGTTACAATGAGCAGTTCTTC	CASSVGGGGYNEQFF
NA	TRBV2	TRBD1	TRBJ1-2	TGTGCCAGCAGCCTAGGGGGCCAGGACTATGGCTACACCTTC	CASSLGGQDYGYTF
NA	TRBV9	NA	TRBJ2-2	TGTGCCGGCTCTGGGCAGGAGAACACCGGGGAGCTGTTTTTT	CAGSGQENTGELFF
NA	TRBV9	NA	TRBJ2-1	TGTGCCAGCAGCCTGGCGGGGGCCTCCTACAATGAGCAGTTCTTC	CASSLAGASYNEQFF
NA	TRBV24-1	NA	TRBJ2-7	TGTGCCACCAGTGACCCCGACAGAGTCTACGAGCAGTACTTC	CATSDPDRVYEQYF
once	TRBV19	NA	TRBJ2-7	TGTGCCAGTAGTCACAGACAGGTCGGCTACGAGCAGTACTTC	CASSHRQVGYEQYF
NA	TRBV6-6	NA	TRBJ1-3	TGTGCCAGCAGTTACCTGGAAGGGGCGGGGAGAAACACCATATATTTT	CASSYLEGAGRNTIYF
few	TRBV5-1	NA	TRBJ1-2	TGCGCCAGCAGCTTGAGCTCCGCCTATGGCTACACCTTC	CASSLSSAYGYTF
NA	TRBV29-1	TRBD1	TRBJ1-1	TGCAGCGTTAACTACAGGGGGGTGAACACTGAAGCTTTCTTT	CSVNYRGVNTEAFF
NA	TRBV7-8	TRBD2	TRBJ2-1	TGTGCCAGCACCTTGACTAGCGGGGCCTACAATGAGCAGTTCTTC	CASTLTSGAYNEQFF
NA	TRBV28	NA	TRBJ1-2	TGTGCCAGCAATCAACCGGTTTATGGCTACACCTTC	CASNQPVYGYTF
NA	TRBV18	NA	TRBJ1-6	TGTGCCAGCTCACCATTCGCGGTAGGCCGTTCACCCCTCCACTTT	CASSPFAVGRSPLHF
NA	TRBV19	TRBD1	TRBJ1-4	TGTGCCAGTAGGAGGGGGCTTAATGAAAAACTGTTTTTT	CASRRGLNEKLFF
NA	TRBV5-1	NA	TRBJ2-7	TGCGCCAGCAACAAGCTTACTGGGACTGCCTACGAGCAGTACTTC	CASNKLTGTAYEQYF
NA	TRBV4-1	TRBD1	TRBJ2-7	TGCGCCAGCAGCCCCAGACAGGGATTCTACGAGCAGTACTTC	CASSPRQGFYEQYF
NA	TRBV7-9	TRBD1	TRBJ2-5	TGTGCCAGCAGCTTAACTTTACAGGGGAGAGAGACCCAGTACTTC	CASSLTLQGRETQYF
NA	TRBV9	TRBD1	TRBJ2-1	TGTGCCAGCAGTTCTGACAGGGGCTACAATGAGCAGTTCTTC	CASSSDRGYNEQFF
NA	TRBV6-6	TRBD1	TRBJ1-1	TGTGCCAGCAGTCGGCTGCCCGACAGGGTGAACACTGAAGCTTTCTTT	CASSRLPDRVNTEAFF
NA	TRBV7-6	NA	TRBJ1-2	TGTGCCAGCAGCTTAGGGTCCCCCCCGGCGGTCTATGGCTACACCTTC	CASSLGSPPAVYGYTF
NA	TRBV5-1	NA	TRBJ2-1	TGCGCCAGCAGCTTGGCAGGCAACTCCTACAATGAGCAGTTCTTC	CASSLAGNSYNEQFF
NA	TRBV7-9	NA	TRBJ2-1	TGTGCCAGCAGCTTAAGGAGGCCCGAGCAGTTCTTC	CASSLRRPEQFF
NA	TRBV13	NA	TRBJ1-1	TGTGCCAGCAGCTTCAGACGGAGGGGAACGACTGAAGCTTTCTTT	CASSFRRRGTTEAFF
NA	TRBV15	NA	TRBJ1-2	TGTGCCACCAGCAGAGAGACCACGGGGAATGGCTACACCTTC	CATSRETTGNGYTF
NA	TRBV13	NA	TRBJ1-2	TGTGCCAGCAGCTTGGGGAGGGCCCACTATGGCTACACCTTC	CASSLGRAHYGYTF
NA	TRBV27	NA	TRBJ1-2	TGTGCCAGCAGTTTCTTAGGGGCTGACTATGGCTACACCTTC	CASSFLGADYGYTF
NA	TRBV14	TRBD1	TRBJ2-1	TGTGCCAGCAGCCAAGGACAGGGGGCGCGAGGGTACAATGAGCAGTTCTTC	CASSQGQGARGYNEQFF
NA	TRBV19	NA	TRBJ2-2	TGTGCCACCTCAAAGTGGCCCAGGGAGAACACCGGGGAGCTGTTTTTT	CATSKWPRENTGELFF
NA	TRBV28	NA	TRBJ2-7	TGTGCCAGCAGTTTGAGCCAGGGGGGATACGAGCAGTACTTC	CASSLSQGGYEQYF
NA	TRBV6-5	NA	TRBJ1-1	TGTGCCAGCAGAACGACACGAAACACTGAAGCTTTCTTT	CASRTTRNTEAFF
NA	TRBV18	TRBD1	TRBJ2-2	TGTGCCAGCTCACAGTGGACAGGGGACACCGGGGAGCTGTTTTTT	CASSQWTGDTGELFF
NA	TRBV11-2	TRBD1	TRBJ2-4	TGTGCCAGCAGGGATTACAGGGGTCACAAAAACATTCAGTACTTC	CASRDYRGHKNIQYF
NA	TRBV5-8	TRBD2	TRBJ2-2	TGTGCCAGCACCGTACTCACTAGCGGGGGGGCCTCCGGGGAGCTGTTTTTT	CASTVLTSGGASGELFF
few	TRBV27	NA	TRBJ1-2	TGTGCCAGCCGCAAAGAGGACTATGGCTACACCTTC	CASRKEDYGYTF